The source of this TCR beta chain is a study of monozygotic twins with inflammatory bowel disease. Regarding the study as a whole: A lone strong IBD-associated signal or clonotype found no support. Clonotype overlap with others was lower in IBD patients than in healthy twins, a difference that was greatest with disease activity.

The CDR3 covers 16 residues. Germline V gene sequence: CDR1 DFQATT, CDR2 SNEGSKA (reference sequence). For this clonotype: The target antigen is unknown.

With eight separate reactions per sample, the authors made cDNA. UMIs that had a 6-nucleotide sample barcode were put in using template switching. One entry per CDR3 protein, without DNA, is what TCRdb gives after re-calling the 5' RACE reads. Recorded for this sample: some 200,000 distinct CDR3 sequences. The chain has TRBV20-1 and TRBJ2-1; TCRdb calls TRBD1, which cannot be checked without DNA. The material sequenced was blood. The TCR originated in a human donor with ulcerative colitis or Crohn's disease, or a healthy co-twin of an affected twin (not recorded which). The CDR3 here is CSARGLAGAKYNEQFF.